The 7 T cell receptor beta chains below come from one sample, sequenced in a study of vaccination and CD4 T cells after COVID-19. The treatment here: approximately nine-day PBMC culture with coronavirus spike peptide pools or control peptides (ViraFEST assay). At the Johns Hopkins FTIC core, DNA taken from cultured CD4+ T cells was sequenced by way of the Oncomine TCR Beta short-read assay. TCRdb fed the PCR reads into MiXCR, producing one record per CDR3 protein. Seen here are about 25,000 distinct CDR3 sequences, 45% to 50% observed once, and the top ten hold 6.1%. No antigen has been identified for these receptors. Sequencing was performed on CD4+ T cells from blood, cultured in vitro. Every receptor here comes from a human donor who had recovered from COVID-19.

This chain joins TRBV20-1 and TRBJ2-2, with 12 bases fitting TRBD2. V lost 6 bases and J lost 5; bases outside the gene matches: 4. There are 14 residues in the CDR3. The germline gives CDR1 DFQATT, CDR2 SNEGSKA (reference sequence). The CDR3 region is CSAASGGATGELFF. Written as DNA, the CDR3 is TGCAGTGCCGCTAGCGGGGGGGCAACCGGGGAGCTGTTTTTT.

This chain connects TRBV28 to TRBJ2-7; D unresolved. Trimming stripped 6 bases from V and 5 bases from J, with 11 bases between. CDR3 length: 12 amino acids. CDR1 and CDR2 (germline): MDHEN, SYDVKM. CDR3 bases: TGTGCCAGCAGCCCCTATGGGGACGAGCAGTACTTC. Protein: CASSPYGDEQYF.

This clonotype was recorded a few times. The rearrangement joins TRBV2 to TRBJ2-7; 9 nucleotides line up with TRBD1. Germline V lookup: CDR1 SNHLY, CDR2 FYNNEI. The V and J ends lost 11 bases and 2 bases, in that order; junction bases with no gene match: 10. The CDR3 is made up of 14 amino acids. The CDR3 region has the DNA TGTGCCTTGCCCCGGGACAGGGATGCCTACGAGCAGTACTTC. Encoded protein: CALPRDRDAYEQYF.

This chain links TRBV6-4 with TRBJ2-7; 7 nucleotides line up with TRBD1. CDR1 is MRHNA and CDR2 is SNTAGT in the germline V gene. Trimming cost V 4 bases and J 4 bases; bases outside gene matches: 13. The CDR3 covers 16 residues. The CDR3 protein is CASSVAGSDREYEQYF. The CDR3 region has the DNA TGTGCCAGCAGTGTCGCTGGTTCAGACAGGGAATACGAGCAGTACTTC.

This clonotype has only a few counts. At one end, the junction sequence differs from germline, possibly due to a read error. V and J are TRBV20-1 and TRBJ1-2; D is unresolved. CDR3 length equals 13 residues. Germline V CDR1 and CDR2: DFQATT, SNEGSKA (reference sequence). The CDR3 here is CNVREGANYGYTF. CDR3 nucleotides: TGTAATGTTCGCGAGGGAGCTAACTATGGCTACACCTTC.

J is TRBJ1-2 and V is TRBV28; tentatively, D is TRBD1 (6 bases). Germline V gene sequence: CDR1 MDHEN, CDR2 SYDVKM. The CDR3 runs to 14 residues. Between the trimmed V and J ends, which lost 1 base and 3 bases, there was a span of 9 bases. This chain's CDR3 is CASSLSQGYYGYTF. The DNA of the CDR3 is TGTGCCAGCAGTTTATCGCAGGGGTACTATGGCTACACCTTC.

This clonotype was picked up a small number of times. This rearrangement joins TRBV28 to TRBJ1-5, with a tentative D call TRBD1 (5 bases). V lost 2 bases and J lost 9, with 8 bases in between. Germline assignment: CDR1 MDHEN and CDR2 SYDVKM. This CDR3 comprises 12 residues. Here the CDR3 reads CASSLEGMPQHF. CDR3 nucleotides: TGTGCCAGCAGTTTAGAGGGGATGCCCCAGCATTTT.